The 7 T cell receptor beta chains below come from one sample, sequenced in a study of cytomegalovirus exposure and HLA in healthy donors. PCR was performed using 60 Vbeta and 13 Jbeta primers. Method: immunoSEQ multiplex PCR; TCRdb's copy keeps in-frame clones and lacks some. There are under 200,000 clones in the sample; approximately 80% occur only once, and roughly 1.5% lies in the top ten. The specimen was PBMCs. Source of these receptors: a woman in her late teens or twenties in good health and CMV-seronegative.

The chain joins TRBV7-9 to TRBJ1-1, with 7 bases that match TRBD1. The V and J ends lost 5 bases and 4 bases, in that order; junction bases with no gene match: 10. The CDR3 has 15 amino acids. CDR1 is SEHNR and CDR2 is FQNEAQ in the germline V gene (reference sequence). The CDR3 nucleotides are TGTGCCAGCAGCCAAAGACAGGGTAGGATCACTGAAGCTTTCTTT. Its translation is CASSQRQGRITEAFF. The full variable domain, with the rest looked up from reference TRBV7-9 and TRBJ1-1, is DTGVSQNPRHKITKRGQNVTFRCDPISEHNRLYWYRQTLGQGPEFLTYFQNEAQLEKSRLLSDRFSAERPKGSFSTLEIQRTEQGDSAMYLCASSQRQGRITEAFFGQGTRLTVV.

J is TRBJ1-2 and V is TRBV7-9, with D hard to call. The CDR3 totals 16 residues. The germline gives CDR1 SEHNR, CDR2 FQNEAQ (reference sequence). Trimming left V 2 bases short and J 5 bases short, with 18 bases between. Here the CDR3 DNA reads TGTGCCAGCAGCTTAAGCAGTTCGGAGGATATGTATGGCTACACCTTC. This translates into CASSLSSSEDMYGYTF.

The chain is built from TRBV6-5 and TRBJ2-3; perhaps TRBD2 as D (6 bases). Germline lookup yields CDR1 MNHEY and CDR2 SVGAGI. Trimming removed 2 bases from V and 11 bases from J, with 11 bases in between. The CDR3 has 12 residues. CDR3 nucleotides: TGTGCCAGCAGTTACGTGGGGCGGGAGCAGTATTTT. Its protein is CASSYVGREQYF.

This clone was seen once. The chain couples TRBV28 to TRBJ2-7; 7 bases are a match to TRBD1. The germline V gene has CDR1 MDHEN and CDR2 SYDVKM. The CDR3 is made up of 14 amino acids. The J segment lost 9 bases and the V segment lost 5 bases, leaving 13 bases of the junction unmatched. The CDR3 reads CASSLTGTVSRQYV. The CDR3 DNA reads as TGTGCCAGCAGTCTGACCGGGACAGTATCCCGGCAGTACGTC.

V gene TRBV14 combines with J gene TRBJ2-3; 7 bases fit TRBD1. The CDR3 loop spans 14 amino acids. Germline V gene lookup returns CDR1 SGHDN and CDR2 FVKESK. V was clipped by 5 bases and J by 1 base; unmatched bases: 3. The DNA of the CDR3 is TGTGCCAGCAGCTTAGGACAGGGCACAGATACGCAGTATTTT. This sequence encodes CASSLGQGTDTQYF.

The chain is built from TRBV2 and TRBJ2-4, with 8 bases identical to TRBD1. J lost 5 bases, V lost 3 bases, and 6 bases had no gene match. CDR1 and CDR2 from the germline V gene are SNHLY and FYNNEI. The CDR3 length is 15 residues. CDR3 DNA sequence: TGTGCCAGCAGTGACGGGCAGGGGGCGGAAAACATTCAGTACTTC. As protein: CASSDGQGAENIQYF.

The chain combines TRBV5-4 with TRBJ2-2; D remains unclear. This CDR3 region has 12 residues. The V and J ends lost 7 bases and 3 bases respectively, with 7 bases between them. Germline CDR1 and CDR2: SGHNT and YYREEE (reference sequence). CDR3 residues: CASPGDTGELFF. CDR3 nucleotides: TGTGCCAGCCCCGGAGACACCGGGGAGCTGTTTTTT.